This T cell receptor beta chain was obtained from a study of shared clonotypes between healthy human individuals. The overall study: Sampling drew on donors who were two women and a few men aged 18 to 49. Three plates each covered CD4 naive and memory; CD8 naive two, CD8 memory one. Study conclusions and caveats: The generation probabilities recorded for non-shared clonotypes fell below those of clonotypes shared by all four donors.

Details on this clone: Its target is not known.

Between the trimmed V and J ends, which lost 4 bases and 2 bases, there was a span of 15 bases. Germline assignment: CDR1 LGHNT and CDR2 FRNRAP. The CDR3 has 16 residues. Repertoires were generated with immunoSEQ multiplex PCR, while TCRdb's copy carries only in-frame clones and drops some. This table holds under 2,500,000 clones, approximately 94% found once. Sequencing used naive CD4+ T cells sorted from blood. Subset: CD45RA+ positively selected. The gene calls are TRBV12-5 and TRBJ1-3; TRBD1 might be the D (6 bases). This clonotype was obtained from a man aged 18 to 35 in good health. The CDR3 loop reads CASGWAPGVAGNTIYF. The CDR3 DNA reads as TGTGCTAGTGGTTGGGCACCAGGGGTAGCTGGAAACACCATATATTTT.